These 3 T cell receptor beta chains were all obtained from the same sample, sequenced in a study of neoadjuvant anti-PD-1 for oral cavity cancer. The table came from immunoSEQ multiplex PCR; TCRdb's copy has only in-frame clones and leaves some out. Of approximately 68,000 clones listed, about 90% are singletons. Time point given: after neoadjuvant nivolumab, at surgical resection. The sample was PBMCs, taken after nivolumab (anti-PD-1) treatment. These receptors originate from a person between 40 and 85 years old with oral cavity squamous cell carcinoma.

The CDR3 is CASSVDRGNQAFF. The CDR3 region has the DNA TGTGCCAGCAGCGTAGACAGGGGGAATCAAGCTTTCTTT. The rearrangement uses TRBV9 and TRBJ1-1; 8 bases are shared with TRBD1. The V gene end was trimmed by 0 bases and the J gene end by 9 bases; junction bases not matched to a gene: 4. This CDR3 has 13 amino acids. The V gene's germline CDR1 is SGDLS and CDR2 YYNGEE.

The CDR3 sequence: CAWTTSEQTQYF. The CDR3 DNA is TGTGCCTGGACCACTAGCGAGCAGACCCAGTACTTC. The chain couples TRBV30 to TRBJ2-5, with TRBD2 matching over 7 bases. The CDR3 has 12 amino acids. J was trimmed by 6 bases and V by 4 bases; bases with no gene match: 5. Germline V gene lookup returns CDR1 GTSNPN and CDR2 SVGIG (reference sequence).

The J gene is TRBJ2-5, the V gene TRBV7-6, with 8 bases identical to TRBD2. Germline loops: CDR1 SGHVS, CDR2 FNYEAQ. The CDR3 contains 16 residues. With 5 bases clipped from V and 6 bases from J, the junction kept 14 bases outside the gene matches. As DNA, the CDR3 is TGTGCCAGCAGCCGACGACTAGCGCTAGGAGGGAAGACCCAGTACTTC. As protein: CASSRRLALGGKTQYF.